Below, one T cell receptor beta chain is given with its context. Its antigen is unidentified. This sample was taken from a study of vaccination and CD4 T cells after COVID-19. About the research overall: Cultures designated as controls were supplied with a CEFX pool, an HIV-1 Nef pool, or no peptide.

The Oncomine TCR Beta short-read assay sequenced DNA from cultured CD4+ T cells. TCRdb independently ran MiXCR on the PCR reads; one entry per CDR3 protein. The table has 7,500 to 9,500 distinct CDR3 sequences, about 20% seen once. In germline, CDR1 is SGHDN, CDR2 FVKESK. The junction had 12 bases not matched to a gene; V was cut back by 9 bases and J by 8 bases. The CDR3 sequence is 14 residues long. Treatment in this sample: approximately nine-day PBMC culture with coronavirus spike peptide pools or control peptides (ViraFEST assay). The chain joins TRBV14 to TRBJ1-2; 10 bases map to TRBD1. The receptor was isolated from a human donor who had recovered from COVID-19. Sequencing used CD4+ T cells from blood, cultured in vitro, obtained after SARS-CoV-2 vaccination. As DNA, the CDR3 is TGTGCCAGAGAAGTCCGGGACAGGGGATACGGCTACACCTTC. This codes for CAREVRDRGYGYTF.